This T cell receptor (beta chain) came from a study of patients and donors after allogeneic stem cell transplantation. Germline-derived CDR1 and CDR2 are DFQATT and SNEGSKA (reference sequence). Trimming took off 5 bases at V and 5 bases at J, with 19 bases between the two ends. CDR3 size: 15 residues. This clonotype appeared a few times. TCRdb processed the RT-PCR reads anew with MiXCR; each CDR3 protein has one entry. Of roughly 940,000 distinct CDR3 sequences in the sample, about a sixth were seen once. The V call is TRBV20-1, the J call TRBJ2-1; D possibly matches TRBD1 or TRBD2 (6 bases each). Source material: blood, either unsorted or a sorted T cell fraction (not recorded which). This clonotype was sampled from a human donor who was either an allogeneic HSCT recipient or a stem cell or donor lymphocyte infusion donor (not recorded which). It is not recorded whose cells these are; they may come from a transplant donor. CDR3 in amino acids: CSAPLGGSLNNEQFF. The CDR3 DNA follows: TGCAGTGCTCCGCTGGGGGGCAGCCTCAACAATGAGCAGTTCTTC.